This T cell receptor (beta chain) appears in the sequencing data of a study of Ad26.COV2.S vaccination and SARS-CoV-2 variants. Comment on this clone: Its matching antigen is unknown. Other DNA sequences in this sample translate to the same CDR3.

V was pared by 3 bases and J by 4 bases, with 10 bases between. The length of the CDR3 is 13 residues. CDR1 is KGHSH, CDR2 LQKENI, per germline. Whole-study results and caveats: Once vaccination had occurred, spike-specific CD8+ and CD4+ T cell responses reportedly showed substantial breadth. Among vaccine recipients, spike-specific TCR breadth exceeded that of placebo recipients.

Indicated treatment: some 20 received Ad26.COV2.S at low or high dose, single or two shots; about five received placebo; per-sample allocation not given. Specimen acquisition occurred on day 63 following the initial vaccine or placebo injection. Within Boston, the person who donated was an adult of 18-55 years. Spike of the Wuhan-strain SARS-CoV-2 was expressed by an Ad26 vector, which formed the vaccine. Produced via immunoSEQ multiplex PCR; TCRdb's table is partial and in-frame only. The sample includes 400,000 to 450,000 clones, 80% to 95% seen only once; the top ten take roughly an eighth. The chain has TRBV18 and TRBJ2-7; perhaps TRBD1 as D (7 bases). The input for sequencing was peripheral blood, taken in a trial of Ad26.COV2.S vaccine versus placebo. This TCR was recovered from a person between 18 and 59 years old who received the Ad26.COV2.S COVID-19 vaccine or a placebo. Written as DNA, the CDR3 is TGTGCCAGCTCACCGCCAGGGGGGTACGAGCAGTACTTC. Amino acid sequence: CASSPPGGYEQYF. Supplemented by reference TRBV18 and TRBJ2-7, the full variable domain reads NAGVMQNPRHLVRRRGQEARLRCSPMKGHSHVYWYRQLPEEGLKFMVYLQKENIIDESGMPKERFSAEFPKEGPSILRIQQVVRGDSAAYFCASSPPGGYEQYFGPGTRLTVT.